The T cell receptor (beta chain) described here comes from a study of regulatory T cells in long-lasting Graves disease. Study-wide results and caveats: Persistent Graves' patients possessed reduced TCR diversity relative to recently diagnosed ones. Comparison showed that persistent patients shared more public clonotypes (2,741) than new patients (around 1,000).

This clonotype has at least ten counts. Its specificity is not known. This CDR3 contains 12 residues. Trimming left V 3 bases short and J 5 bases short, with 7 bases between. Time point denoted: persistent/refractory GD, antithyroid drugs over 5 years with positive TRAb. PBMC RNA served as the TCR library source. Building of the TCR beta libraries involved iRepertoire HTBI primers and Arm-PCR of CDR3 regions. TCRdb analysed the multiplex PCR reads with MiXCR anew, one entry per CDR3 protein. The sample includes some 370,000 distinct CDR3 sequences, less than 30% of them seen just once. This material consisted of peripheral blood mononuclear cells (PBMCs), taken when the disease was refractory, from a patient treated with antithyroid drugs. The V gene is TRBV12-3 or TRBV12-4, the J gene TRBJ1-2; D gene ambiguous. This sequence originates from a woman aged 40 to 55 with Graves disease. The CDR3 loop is CASSFGGYGYTF. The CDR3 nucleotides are TGTGCCAGCAGTTTTGGAGGGTATGGCTACACCTTC.